This TCR beta chain was identified during a study of Graves' ophthalmopathy and Graves' hyperthyroidism. Study-level findings and limits: Blood also contained most of the expanded thyroid clonotypes above 0.001 frequency.

Other autoimmune diseases, uncontrolled infections, pregnancy or lactation led to the exclusion of patients. Clinicians made diagnoses from clinical symptoms, serum thyroxine, TRAb, thyroid ultrasound and orbital computed tomography. PBMCs were obtained from 8.5 to 10 ml of fresh peripheral blood. Germline V gene data show CDR1 as MNHNS and CDR2 as SASEGT. The length of the CDR3 is 13 residues. V was pared by 10 bases and J by 5 bases, with 6 bases of the junction left unmatched. Worth noting for this clonotype: Its target is not known.

The authors amplified TCR beta CDR3 regions, and they did so from RNA transcripts for repertoire sequencing. An initial RT-PCR round employing HTBI primers preceded a second-round multiplex PCR. MiXCR, run by TCRdb on the multiplex PCR reads, gives a single entry per CDR3 protein. The profile covers roughly 700,000 distinct CDR3 sequences, with 40% appearing a single time and about 40% taken by the ten largest. Sequencing input: peripheral blood. The chain recombines TRBV6-1 with TRBJ2-5, with 11 bases that match TRBD1. The receptor was isolated from an adult man with Graves' ophthalmopathy. CDR3 DNA sequence: TGTGCCATGGGACAGGGGGTTCGGGAGACCCAGTACTTC. Residues: CAMGQGVRETQYF.